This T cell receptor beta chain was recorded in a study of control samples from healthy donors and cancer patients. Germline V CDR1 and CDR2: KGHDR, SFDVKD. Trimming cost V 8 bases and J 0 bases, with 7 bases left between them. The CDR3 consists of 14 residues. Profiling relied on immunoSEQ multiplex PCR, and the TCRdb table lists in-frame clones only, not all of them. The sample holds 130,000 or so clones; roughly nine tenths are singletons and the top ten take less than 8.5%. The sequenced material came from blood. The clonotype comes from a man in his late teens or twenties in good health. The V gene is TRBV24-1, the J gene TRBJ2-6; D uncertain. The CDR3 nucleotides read TGTGCCACCAATGAGTACTCTGGGGCCAACGTCCTGACTTTC. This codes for CATNEYSGANVLTF.